These 9 T cell receptor beta chains originate from one sample sequenced in a study of Ad26.COV2.S vaccination and SARS-CoV-2 variants. As for treatment: 19 received Ad26.COV2.S at low or high dose, single or two shots; five or six received placebo; per-sample allocation not given. All samples were drawn on day 63, counting from the first vaccine or placebo injection. Sequencing was performed with immunoSEQ multiplex PCR; in TCRdb, only in-frame clones are kept and a portion is missing. The profile shows some 480,000 clones, around nine tenths of them singletons. Material: peripheral blood, obtained in a trial of Ad26.COV2.S vaccine versus placebo. Source of these receptors: a person between 18 and 60 years old who received the Ad26.COV2.S COVID-19 vaccine or a placebo.

The chain couples TRBV28 to TRBJ1-1; no reliable D call. Deletions cut 4 bases from V and 11 bases from J, with 11 bases between. This CDR3 is 11 amino acids long. Germline V lookup: CDR1 MDHEN, CDR2 SYDVKM. The CDR3 reads CASSYSGWAFF. CDR3 nucleotide sequence: TGTGCCAGCAGTTATTCGGGGTGGGCTTTCTTT.

The genes are TRBV11-2 and TRBJ2-1; tentatively, D is TRBD2 (6 bases). Trimming cost V 0 bases and J 8 bases, with 14 bases left between them. Germline lookup yields CDR1 SGHAT and CDR2 FQNNGV. This CDR3 spans 15 amino acids. In DNA form, the CDR3 reads TGTGCCAGCAGCTTAGACCCCGGGGGTTTCGATGAGCAGTTCTTC. This translates into CASSLDPGGFDEQFF.

This clone has at least ten counts. V usage is TRBV29-1 and J usage is TRBJ2-7; D is undetermined. This CDR3 contains 13 residues. V was clipped by 2 bases and J by 1 base, with 9 bases between them. Germline V gene sequence: CDR1 SQVTM, CDR2 ANQGSEA. The DNA for the CDR3 is TGCAGCGTTGAACGGCGCCTATCCTACGAGCAGTACTTC. This encodes CSVERRLSYEQYF.

The chain has TRBV19 and TRBJ1-5; TRBD1 agrees at 9 bases. The V and J ends lost 6 bases and 5 bases, in that order; junction bases with no gene match: 8. This CDR3 contains 15 residues. Germline CDR1 LNHDA, CDR2 SQIVND (reference sequence). The CDR3 reads CASSPGQGRHQPQHF. The CDR3 bases are TGTGCCAGTAGCCCTGGACAGGGGAGGCATCAGCCCCAGCATTTT.

The J gene is TRBJ2-7, the V gene TRBV6-5, with unresolved D. From germline, CDR1 is MNHEY and CDR2 SVGAGI. Trimming removed 0 bases at V and 0 bases at J, with 6 bases between. This CDR3 contains 14 residues. The CDR3 coding sequence is TGTGCCAGCAGTTACTCGCTCCGCTCCTACGAGCAGTACTTC. This gives the protein CASSYSLRSYEQYF.

V usage is TRBV28 and J usage is TRBJ1-2; tentative D call: TRBD1 (6 bases). The CDR3 extends over 13 amino acids. Deletions cut 8 bases from V and 7 bases from J, with 17 bases between. The germline gives CDR1 MDHEN, CDR2 SYDVKM. CDR3 loop: CASGGAGAIGYTF. DNA for the CDR3: TGTGCCAGCGGGGGGGCAGGGGCGATTGGCTACACCTTC.

This rearrangement joins TRBV6-6 to TRBJ2-1; D call uncertain. The germline CDR1 and CDR2 sequences are MNHNY and SVGAGI (reference sequence). V was clipped by 0 bases and J by 6 bases, with 6 bases between them. The CDR3 covers 13 residues. The CDR3 loop reads CASSYSIVNEQFF. DNA of the CDR3: TGTGCCAGCAGTTACTCGATCGTCAATGAGCAGTTCTTC.

The CDR3 DNA reads TGTGCCAGCAGCCCAGTAACGGGTCAGGTTTCCGAGCAGTACTTC. Translation: CASSPVTGQVSEQYF. The chain is built from TRBV7-9 and TRBJ2-7; D is ambiguous. V lost 5 bases and J 6 bases, leaving 20 bases between the germline ends. This CDR3 region has 15 residues. Per germline, CDR1 SEHNR and CDR2 FQNEAQ (reference sequence).

The rearrangement links TRBV19 to TRBJ2-1; tentatively, D is TRBD1 or TRBD2 (6 bases each). V was trimmed by 9 bases and J by 8 bases, leaving 26 bases between them. The CDR3 spans 16 residues. Looked up from germline, CDR1 is LNHDA and CDR2 is SQIVND (reference sequence). The CDR3 is CASKKAGGRTHDEQFF. In DNA form, the CDR3 reads TGTGCCAGCAAGAAAGCCGGGGGCCGCACCCACGATGAGCAGTTCTTC. The variable domain in full, completed from reference TRBV19 and TRBJ2-1, reads DGGITQSPKYLFRKEGQNVTLSCEQNLNHDAMYWYRQDPGQGLRLIYYSQIVNDFQKGDIAEGYSVSREKKESFPLTVTSAQKNPTAFYLCASKKAGGRTHDEQFFGPGTRLTVL.